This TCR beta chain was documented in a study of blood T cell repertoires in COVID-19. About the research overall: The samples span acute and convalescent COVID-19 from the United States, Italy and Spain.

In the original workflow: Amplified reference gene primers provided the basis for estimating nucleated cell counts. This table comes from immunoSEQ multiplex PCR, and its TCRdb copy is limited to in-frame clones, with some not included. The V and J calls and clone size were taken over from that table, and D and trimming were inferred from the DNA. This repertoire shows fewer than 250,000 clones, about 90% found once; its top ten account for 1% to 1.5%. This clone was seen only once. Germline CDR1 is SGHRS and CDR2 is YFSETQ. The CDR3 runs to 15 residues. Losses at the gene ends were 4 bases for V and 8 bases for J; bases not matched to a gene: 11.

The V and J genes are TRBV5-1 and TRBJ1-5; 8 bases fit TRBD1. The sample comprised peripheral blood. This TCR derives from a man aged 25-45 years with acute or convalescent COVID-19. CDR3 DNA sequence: TGCGCCAGCAGCGCGCCGACAGGGGAGTTCGAGCCCCAGCATTTT. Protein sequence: CASSAPTGEFEPQHF. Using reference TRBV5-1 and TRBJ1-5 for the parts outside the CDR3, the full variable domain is KAGVTQTPRYLIKTRGQQVTLSCSPISGHRSVSWYQQTPGQGLQFLFEYFSETQRNKGNFPGRFSGRQFSNSRSEMNVSTLELGDSALYLCASSAPTGEFEPQHFGDGTRLSIL.